Presented here are 22 T cell receptor beta chains from one specimen sequenced in a study of T cell repertoires in aging, cancer and after chemotherapy (dated by TCRdb to 2018 to 2020). Instead of sorted cells or RNA, genomic DNA extracted from peripheral blood served as the source for amplifying TCR beta rearrangements. Data came from an Illumina MiSeq. Multiplex touch-down PCR with a mixed TRB-A/B primer pool was used to amplify rearranged TRB sequences covering the V, D and J segments. Using fastp trimming at Q25 and MiXCR clonotype assembly, TCRdb reanalyzed the public sequencing data and kept in-frame beta chains. Rows are unified per CDR3 protein, each entry keeping the most common DNA and genes. For this sample there are fewer than 11,000 distinct CDR3 sequences; more than 30% appear just once. Approximately 8.2% of the sample belongs to the ten largest clones. The sequencing input was blood. Receptors were obtained from a human donor in good health.

This clonotype was recorded a few times. The chain carries TRBV27 and TRBJ1-4, with D perhaps TRBD1 (6 bases). This CDR3 is built from 18 residues. V gave up 2 bases and J gave up 8 bases, with 24 bases separating them. Germline values: CDR1 MNHEY, CDR2 SMNVEV (reference sequence). The CDR3 region has the DNA TGTGCCAGCAGTTTAGAGTTTTGGCCAGGGGCTGGTAGCGAAAAACTGTTTTTT. Its protein is CASSLEFWPGAGSEKLFF. The full variable domain, with the rest looked up from reference TRBV27 and TRBJ1-4, is EAQVTQNPRYLITVTGKKLTVTCSQNMNHEYMSWYRQDPGLGLRQIYYSMNVEVTDKGDVPEGYKVSRKEKRNFPLILESPSPNQTSLYFCASSLEFWPGAGSEKLFFGSGTQLSVL.

This rearrangement joins TRBV19 to TRBJ2-1; tentatively, D is TRBD1 (6 bases). This CDR3 region has 16 residues. CDR1 is LNHDA and CDR2 is SQIVND in the germline V gene (reference sequence). With 6 bases removed from V and 0 bases from J, the gap between germline ends came to 15 bases. CDR3 loop: CASRRTVLGSYNEQFF. CDR3 DNA: TGTGCCAGTAGGCGGACAGTCCTAGGCTCCTACAATGAGCAGTTCTTC.

The chain employs TRBV11-1 and TRBJ2-1, with a possible D match to TRBD1 (6 bases). The germline V gene encodes CDR1 SGHAT and CDR2 FQDESV (reference sequence). This CDR3 has 14 residues. Trimming took off 6 bases at V and 2 bases at J, with 11 bases between the two ends. In DNA, the CDR3 is TGTGCCAGCAGAGTGAAGGGGGCCTACAATGAGCAGTTCTTC. Its protein is CASRVKGAYNEQFF.

This clonotype is classed as medium-sized. CDR3 nucleotide sequence: TGTGCCAGCAGTTACGGAATTGGGACGGCGAACACCGGGGAGCTGTTTTTT. Protein sequence: CASSYGIGTANTGELFF. This chain links TRBV6-5 with TRBJ2-2; D assignment may be TRBD1 or TRBD2 (5 bases each). The V end lost 2 bases, the J end lost 0 bases, and 13 bases lay between the germline ends. CDR1 is MNHEY, CDR2 SVGAGI, per germline. The CDR3 contains 17 residues.

This clonotype showed up just once. This chain uses TRBV24-1 with TRBJ2-1; the D gene could be TRBD1 or TRBD2 (5 bases each). This CDR3 is built from 13 residues. Between the trimmed V and J ends, which lost 3 bases and 6 bases, there was a span of 8 bases. Germline V gene lookup returns CDR1 KGHDR and CDR2 SFDVKD. Written as DNA, the CDR3 is TGTGCCACCAGTGATGGGACGTTCAATGAGCAGTTCTTC. Protein: CATSDGTFNEQFF.

In its sample, this clonotype ranks as medium-sized. The rearrangement joins TRBV29-1 to TRBJ2-1; 9 nucleotides match TRBD2. Trimming removed 1 base from V and 5 bases from J; junction bases left unmatched: 3. The CDR3 is 14 residues long. Germline V lookup: CDR1 SQVTM, CDR2 ANQGSEA. This CDR3 reads CSVEGVAGDNEQFF. In DNA form, the CDR3 reads TGCAGCGTTGAAGGTGTAGCGGGAGACAATGAGCAGTTCTTC.

This clonotype has just a few counts. This chain links TRBV6-2 or TRBV6-3 with TRBJ2-6; 8 positions match TRBD1. The CDR3 consists of 15 residues. The V gene end was trimmed by 2 bases and the J gene end by 8 bases; junction bases not matched to a gene: 5. The germline CDR1 and CDR2 sequences are MNHEY and SVGEGT. Here the CDR3 reads CASSYIGQGTNVLTF. The CDR3 DNA sequence: TGTGCCAGCAGTTACATCGGACAGGGAACCAACGTCCTGACTTTC.

The chain has TRBV10-3 and TRBJ2-2; 15 bases line up with TRBD2. Trimming cost V 4 bases and J 1 base; bases outside gene matches: 1. CDR1 and CDR2 from the germline V gene are ENHRY and SYGVKD. The CDR3 contains 17 residues. The CDR3, as DNA: TGTGCCATCAGTGGGACTAGCGGGAGGGGGAACACCGGGGAGCTGTTTTTT. It encodes CAISGTSGRGNTGELFF.

This clonotype was detected a few times. The genes are TRBV11-2 and TRBJ2-7; TRBD1 aligns across 7 bases. The CDR3 runs to 14 residues. J was trimmed by 0 bases and V by 6 bases; bases with no gene match: 5. Germline CDR1 SGHAT, CDR2 FQNNGV. The DNA for the CDR3 is TGTGCCAGCAGAAGAGGGGACAGCTCCTACGAGCAGTACTTC. Its translation: CASRRGDSSYEQYF.

This clonotype was seen more than once but under ten times. The chain employs TRBV5-6 and TRBJ2-5; D is possibly TRBD1 or TRBD2 (5 bases each). Trimming stripped 0 bases from V and 4 bases from J, with 10 bases between. The CDR3 sequence is 14 residues long. Germline V CDR1 and CDR2: SGHDT, YYEEEE. The CDR3, as DNA: TGTGCCAGCAGCTTGGCGATGGGGACAGAGACCCAGTACTTC. Translated: CASSLAMGTETQYF.

The rearrangement uses TRBV19 and TRBJ2-7, with unresolved D. The CDR3 has 14 amino acids. Trimming shortened V by 3 bases and J by 0 bases, and 9 bases separated the two germline ends. CDR1 LNHDA and CDR2 SQIVND come from the germline V gene (reference sequence). CDR3 region: CASSMRHVSYEQYF. The CDR3 DNA is TGTGCCAGTAGTATGCGGCACGTCTCCTACGAGCAGTACTTC.

The chain employs TRBV6-6 and TRBJ2-7; the match to TRBD2 covers 8 bases. Germline trimming cut 5 bases from V and 2 bases from J; bases unmatched to any gene: 5. Looked up from germline, CDR1 is MNHNY and CDR2 is SVGAGI (reference sequence). The CDR3 covers 14 residues. The CDR3 protein is CASSDSGAAYEQYF. The CDR3 nucleotides are TGTGCCAGCAGTGATAGCGGGGCGGCCTACGAGCAGTACTTC.

This chain connects TRBV6-2 or TRBV6-3 to TRBJ2-1; 8 bases agree with TRBD2. From germline, CDR1 is MNHEY and CDR2 SVGEGT. V gave up 5 bases and J gave up 6 bases; unmatched junction bases: 3. The CDR3 runs 13 residues. CDR3: CASSTGTSNEQFF. The CDR3 coding sequence is TGTGCCAGCAGTACCGGGACTAGCAATGAGCAGTTCTTC.

V and J are TRBV5-1 and TRBJ1-1; no definite D call. Germline-derived CDR1 and CDR2 are SGHRS and YFSETQ. The germline V and J ends were trimmed by 0 bases and 1 base, with 10 bases remaining between them. The CDR3 totals 15 residues. CDR3 sequence: CASSLDVGGNTEAFF. CDR3 nucleotides: TGCGCCAGCAGCTTGGACGTGGGAGGGAACACTGAAGCTTTCTTT.

This rearrangement joins TRBV6-4 to TRBJ2-3; D is uncertain. The CDR3 runs 13 residues. V was cut by 2 bases and J by 2 bases, with 5 bases left in between. Germline-derived CDR1 and CDR2 are MRHNA and SNTAGT. The CDR3 DNA follows: TGTGCCAGCAGTGACAAGGACACAGATACGCAGTATTTT. As protein: CASSDKDTDTQYF.

V usage is TRBV7-9 and J usage is TRBJ2-5; D call uncertain. This CDR3 region has 11 residues. V dropped 6 bases and J dropped 4 bases, with 6 bases sitting between them. Germline V lookup: CDR1 SEHNR, CDR2 FQNEAQ (reference sequence). CDR3 nucleotides: TGTGCCAGCAGTCGAGGAGAGACCCAGTACTTC. Translating it yields CASSRGETQYF.

A few counts support this clonotype. The chain carries TRBV19 and TRBJ1-3; D gene ambiguous. Germline V gene sequence: CDR1 LNHDA, CDR2 SQIVND (reference sequence). The CDR3 is 14 amino acids. V lost 5 bases and J lost 0, with 8 bases in between. This CDR3 is CASSDRSSGNTIYF. In DNA form, the CDR3 reads TGTGCCAGTAGTGACCGATCCTCTGGAAACACCATATATTTT.

This clonotype was recorded a few times. The rearrangement joins TRBV7-6 to TRBJ2-5; D unclear. The CDR3 covers 16 residues. The V gene's germline CDR1 is SGHVS and CDR2 FNYEAQ. Trimming removed 5 bases from V and 5 bases from J, with 21 bases in between. The CDR3 sequence: CASSPPGLFTSETQYF. The CDR3 DNA reads TGTGCCAGCAGCCCCCCGGGCCTATTTACATCGGAGACCCAGTACTTC.

V gene TRBV6-1 combines with J gene TRBJ2-7; 8 bases agree with TRBD2. After removal of 6 bases from V and 0 bases from J, the junction contained 7 bases not matched to a gene. This CDR3 region has 15 residues. Germline V gene sequence: CDR1 MNHNS, CDR2 SASEGT. CDR3 residues: CASSPGLADSYEQYF. The CDR3 DNA follows: TGTGCCAGCAGCCCCGGACTAGCAGACTCCTACGAGCAGTACTTC.

This clonotype ranks as medium-sized. The rearrangement uses TRBV15 and TRBJ2-3; D is uncertain. Per germline, CDR1 LNHNV and CDR2 YYDKDF (reference sequence). The CDR3 totals 14 residues. V lost 0 bases and J 10 bases, leaving 14 bases between the germline ends. CDR3 nucleotides: TGTGCCACCAGCAGAGAGGGAACACCAGACGCGCAGTATTTT. Protein sequence: CATSREGTPDAQYF.

This chain joins TRBV6-5 and TRBJ2-5; 8 nucleotides agree with TRBD2. V dropped 5 bases and J dropped 7; count of bases not matched to a gene: 12. The CDR3 covers 15 residues. CDR1 is MNHEY and CDR2 is SVGAGI in the germline V gene. The CDR3, as DNA: TGTGCCAGCAGTCCGATAGCGGGGACGACCGCGACCCAGTACTTC. This gives the protein CASSPIAGTTATQYF.

This clonotype appeared a few times. The rearrangement links TRBV6-5 to TRBJ1-4; D is ambiguous. Germline V gives CDR1 MNHEY, CDR2 SVGAGI. V lost 0 bases and J lost 7, with 6 bases in between. The CDR3 length is 13 residues. The CDR3 loop is CASSYSGIEKLFF. In DNA form, the CDR3 reads TGTGCCAGCAGTTACTCCGGGATTGAAAAACTGTTTTTT.